The 5 T cell receptor beta chains given below trace back to one sample, sequenced in a study of cytomegalovirus exposure and HLA in healthy donors. PCR amplification relied on 60 Vbeta primers (plus 13 Jbeta primers). Only in-frame clones appear in the TCRdb table, and some are missing; sequencing was by immunoSEQ multiplex PCR. The data show 140,000 to 150,000 clones, almost 85% seen once. The source material was PBMCs. The receptors were sampled from an older woman in good health and CMV-seropositive.

The chain employs TRBV6-5 and TRBJ2-7, with 9 bases that match TRBD1. The CDR3 loop spans 15 amino acids. V shed 1 base and J 5 bases; nucleotides not matched to a gene: 6. Germline V lookup: CDR1 MNHEY, CDR2 SVGAGI. The CDR3 region is CASSYWGQGDHEQYF. The CDR3 DNA reads TGTGCCAGCAGTTACTGGGGACAGGGTGATCACGAGCAGTACTTC.

The V call is TRBV7-8, the J call TRBJ2-7, with TRBD1 identical over 9 bases. The V gene end was trimmed by 5 bases and the J gene end by 9 bases; junction bases not matched to a gene: 8. Looked up from germline, CDR1 is SGHVS and CDR2 is FQNEAQ. The CDR3 loop spans 13 amino acids. Here the CDR3 DNA reads TGTGCCAGCAGCAAGGACAGGGGTCTTATGCAGTACTTC. Protein product: CASSKDRGLMQYF.

The rearrangement links TRBV30 to TRBJ1-4; tentative D call: TRBD1 (5 bases). Trimming took 0 bases from V and 8 from J, leaving 13 bases between them. The CDR3 is 14 residues long. Germline CDR1 GTSNPN, CDR2 SVGIG (reference sequence). The CDR3 sequence: CAWSVGVVEEKLFF. The CDR3 nucleotides are TGTGCCTGGAGTGTAGGGGTGGTCGAGGAAAAACTGTTTTTT.

This chain links TRBV9 with TRBJ2-7; 7 bases map to TRBD2. The CDR3 runs 14 residues. V lost 0 bases and J lost 2; bases outside the gene matches: 2. The germline V gene has CDR1 SGDLS and CDR2 YYNGEE. The CDR3 region is CASSVGGGTYEQYF. CDR3 DNA: TGTGCCAGCAGCGTAGGGGGGGGGACCTACGAGCAGTACTTC.

This clone has a handful of counts. The chain employs TRBV28 and TRBJ2-7; 9 bases agree with TRBD1. V dropped 6 bases and J dropped 5; count of bases not matched to a gene: 17. Germline V gives CDR1 MDHEN, CDR2 SYDVKM. The CDR3 is 17 amino acids. DNA for the CDR3: TGTGCCAGCAGCCGCATGTGGGGGGGACAGGGAATGGACGAGCAGTACTTC. Its translation is CASSRMWGGQGMDEQYF.